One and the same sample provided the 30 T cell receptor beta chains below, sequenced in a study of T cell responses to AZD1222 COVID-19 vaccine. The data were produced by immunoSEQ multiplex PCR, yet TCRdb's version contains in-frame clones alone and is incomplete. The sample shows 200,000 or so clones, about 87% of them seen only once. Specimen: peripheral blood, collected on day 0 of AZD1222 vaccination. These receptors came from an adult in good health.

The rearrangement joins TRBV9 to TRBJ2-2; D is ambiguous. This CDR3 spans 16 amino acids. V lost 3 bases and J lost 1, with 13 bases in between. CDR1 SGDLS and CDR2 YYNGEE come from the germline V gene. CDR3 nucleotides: TGTGCCAGCAGCGCCTTGAGCCTAGGGAACACCGGGGAGCTGTTTTTT. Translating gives CASSALSLGNTGELFF.

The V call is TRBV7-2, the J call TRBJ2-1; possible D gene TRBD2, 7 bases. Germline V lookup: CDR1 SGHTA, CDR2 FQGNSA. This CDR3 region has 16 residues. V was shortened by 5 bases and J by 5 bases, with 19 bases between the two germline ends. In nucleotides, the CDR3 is TGTGCCAGCAGCCCCCAGGGGCTAGCGGCCCACAATGAGCAGTTCTTC. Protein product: CASSPQGLAAHNEQFF.

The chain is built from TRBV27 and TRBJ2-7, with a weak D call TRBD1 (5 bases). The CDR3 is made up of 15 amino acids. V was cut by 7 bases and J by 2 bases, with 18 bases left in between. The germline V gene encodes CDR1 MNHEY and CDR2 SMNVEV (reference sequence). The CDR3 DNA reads TGTGCCAGCACCCCGGATTTCAGGGATCCCTACGAGCAGTACTTC. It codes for CASTPDFRDPYEQYF.

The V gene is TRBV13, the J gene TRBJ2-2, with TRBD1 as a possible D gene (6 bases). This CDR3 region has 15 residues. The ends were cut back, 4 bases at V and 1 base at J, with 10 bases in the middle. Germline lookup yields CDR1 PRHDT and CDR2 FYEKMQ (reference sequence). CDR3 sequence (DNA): TGTGCCAGCAGCTCAGGGGTCTTGAACACCGGGGAGCTGTTTTTT. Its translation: CASSSGVLNTGELFF.

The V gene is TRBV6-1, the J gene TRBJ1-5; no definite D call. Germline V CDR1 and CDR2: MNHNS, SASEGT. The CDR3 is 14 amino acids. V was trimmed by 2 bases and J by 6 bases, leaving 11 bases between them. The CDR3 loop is CASSENWGGQPQHF. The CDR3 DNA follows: TGTGCCAGCAGTGAAAATTGGGGTGGTCAGCCCCAGCATTTT.

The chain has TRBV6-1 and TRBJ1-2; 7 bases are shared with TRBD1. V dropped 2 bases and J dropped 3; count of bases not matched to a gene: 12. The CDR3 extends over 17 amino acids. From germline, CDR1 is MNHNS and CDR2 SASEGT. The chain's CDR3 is CASSENRAGGLDYGYTF. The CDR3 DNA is TGTGCCAGCAGTGAAAATAGGGCAGGGGGGCTCGACTATGGCTACACCTTC.

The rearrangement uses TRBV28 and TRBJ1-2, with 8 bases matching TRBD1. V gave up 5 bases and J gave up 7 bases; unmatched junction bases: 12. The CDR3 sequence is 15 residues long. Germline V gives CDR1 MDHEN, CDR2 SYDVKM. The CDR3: CASSRQGALSGGYTF. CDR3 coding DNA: TGTGCCAGCAGTAGGCAGGGGGCGCTTTCTGGTGGCTACACCTTC.

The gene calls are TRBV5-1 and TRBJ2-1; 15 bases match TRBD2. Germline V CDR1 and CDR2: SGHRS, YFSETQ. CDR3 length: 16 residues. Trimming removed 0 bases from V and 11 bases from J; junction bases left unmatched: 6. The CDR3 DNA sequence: TGCGCCAGCAGCTTGGTTTCCGGGACTAGCGGGGGGAAGCAGTTCTTC. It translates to CASSLVSGTSGGKQFF.

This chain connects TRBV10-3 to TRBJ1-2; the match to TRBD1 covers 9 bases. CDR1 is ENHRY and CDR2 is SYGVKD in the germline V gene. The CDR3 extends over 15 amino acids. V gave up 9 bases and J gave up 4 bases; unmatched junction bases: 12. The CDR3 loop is CAIGTGSFTLYGYTF. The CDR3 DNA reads TGTGCCATTGGGACAGGGAGCTTCACCCTCTATGGCTACACCTTC.

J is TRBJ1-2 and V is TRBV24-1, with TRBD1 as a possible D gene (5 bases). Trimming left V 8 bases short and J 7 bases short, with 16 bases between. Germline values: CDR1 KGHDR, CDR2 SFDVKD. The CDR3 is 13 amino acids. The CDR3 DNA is TGTGCCACCACCTCGGGGCAGGGAAGTGGCTACACCTTC. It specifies CATTSGQGSGYTF.

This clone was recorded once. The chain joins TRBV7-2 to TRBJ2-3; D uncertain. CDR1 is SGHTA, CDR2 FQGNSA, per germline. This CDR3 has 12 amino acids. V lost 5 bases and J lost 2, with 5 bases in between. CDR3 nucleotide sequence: TGTGCCAGCAGCATGTACACAGATACGCAGTATTTT. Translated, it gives CASSMYTDTQYF.

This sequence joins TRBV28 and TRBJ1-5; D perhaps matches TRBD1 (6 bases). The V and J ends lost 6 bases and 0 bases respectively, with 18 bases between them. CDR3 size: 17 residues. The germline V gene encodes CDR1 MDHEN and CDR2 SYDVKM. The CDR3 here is CASRGHGGVYSNQPQHF. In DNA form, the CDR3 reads TGTGCCAGCAGGGGACACGGGGGAGTCTATAGCAATCAGCCCCAGCATTTT.

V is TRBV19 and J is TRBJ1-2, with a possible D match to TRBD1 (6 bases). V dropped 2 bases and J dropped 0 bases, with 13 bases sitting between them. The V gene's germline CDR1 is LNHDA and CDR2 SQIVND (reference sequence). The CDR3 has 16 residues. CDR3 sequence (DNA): TGTGCCAGTAGTATAAATCAGGGACACTCTAACTATGGCTACACCTTC. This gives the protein CASSINQGHSNYGYTF.

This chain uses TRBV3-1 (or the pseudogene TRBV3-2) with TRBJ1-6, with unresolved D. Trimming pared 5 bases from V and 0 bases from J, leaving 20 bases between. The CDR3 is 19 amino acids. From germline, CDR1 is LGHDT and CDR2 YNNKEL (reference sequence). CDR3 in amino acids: CASSVNSGGKSSYNSPLHF. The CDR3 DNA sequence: TGTGCCAGCAGCGTCAACTCCGGTGGAAAGAGCTCCTATAATTCACCCCTCCACTTT.

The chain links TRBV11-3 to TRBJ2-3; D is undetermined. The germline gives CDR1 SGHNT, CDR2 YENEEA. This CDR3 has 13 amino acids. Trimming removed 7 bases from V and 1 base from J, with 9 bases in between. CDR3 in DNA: TGTGCCAGCACCCTAACGGGCACAGATACGCAGTATTTT. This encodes CASTLTGTDTQYF.

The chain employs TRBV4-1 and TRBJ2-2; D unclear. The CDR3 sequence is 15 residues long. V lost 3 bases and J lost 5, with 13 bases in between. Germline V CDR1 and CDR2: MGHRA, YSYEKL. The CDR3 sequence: CASSQPGFPTGELFF. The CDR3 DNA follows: TGCGCCAGCAGCCAGCCCGGCTTTCCAACCGGGGAGCTGTTTTTT.

This CDR3 reads CASSLALTTSGRAWQFF. The CDR3 coding sequence is TGTGCCAGCAGCTTAGCGTTAACGACTAGCGGGAGGGCCTGGCAGTTCTTC. The rearrangement joins TRBV7-8 to TRBJ2-1, with 14 bases fitting TRBD2. The CDR3 is made up of 17 amino acids. With 0 bases clipped from V and 12 bases from J, the junction kept 10 bases outside the gene matches. The germline CDR1 and CDR2 sequences are SGHVS and FQNEAQ. Using reference TRBV7-8 and TRBJ2-1 for the parts outside the CDR3, the full variable domain is GAGVSQSPRYKVAKRGQDVALRCDPISGHVSLFWYQQALGQGPEFLTYFQNEAQLDKSGLPSDRFFAERPEGSVSTLKIQRTQQEDSAVYLCASSLALTTSGRAWQFFGPGTRLTVL.

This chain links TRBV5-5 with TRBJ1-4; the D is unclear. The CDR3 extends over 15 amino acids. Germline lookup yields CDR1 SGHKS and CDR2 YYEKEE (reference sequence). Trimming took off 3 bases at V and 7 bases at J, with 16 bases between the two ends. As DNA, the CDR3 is TGTGCCAGCAGCTCAGGAGCGGGGATGAGTGAAAAACTGTTTTTT. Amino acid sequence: CASSSGAGMSEKLFF.

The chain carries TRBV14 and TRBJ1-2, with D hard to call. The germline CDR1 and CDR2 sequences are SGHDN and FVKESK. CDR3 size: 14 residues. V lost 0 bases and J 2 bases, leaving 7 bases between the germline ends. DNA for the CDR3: TGTGCCAGCAGCCAAGACAGCCCAAACTATGGCTACACCTTC. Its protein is CASSQDSPNYGYTF.

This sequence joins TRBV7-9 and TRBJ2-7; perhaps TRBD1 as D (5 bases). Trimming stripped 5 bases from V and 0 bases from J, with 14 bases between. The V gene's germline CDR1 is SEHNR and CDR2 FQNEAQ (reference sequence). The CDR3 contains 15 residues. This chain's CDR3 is CASSPKGFGSYEQYF. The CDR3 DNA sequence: TGTGCCAGCAGCCCGAAGGGGTTCGGCTCCTACGAGCAGTACTTC. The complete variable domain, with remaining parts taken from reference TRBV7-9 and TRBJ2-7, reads DTGVSQNPRHKITKRGQNVTFRCDPISEHNRLYWYRQTLGQGPEFLTYFQNEAQLEKSRLLSDRFSAERPKGSFSTLEIQRTEQGDSAMYLCASSPKGFGSYEQYFGPGTRLTVT.

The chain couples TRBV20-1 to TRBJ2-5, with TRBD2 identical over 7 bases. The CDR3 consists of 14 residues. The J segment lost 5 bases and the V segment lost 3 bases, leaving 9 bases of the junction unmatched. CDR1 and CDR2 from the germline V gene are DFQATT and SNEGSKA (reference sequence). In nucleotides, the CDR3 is TGCAGTGCTAGTGGTATAGGACTAGTGGAGACCCAGTACTTC. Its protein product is CSASGIGLVETQYF.

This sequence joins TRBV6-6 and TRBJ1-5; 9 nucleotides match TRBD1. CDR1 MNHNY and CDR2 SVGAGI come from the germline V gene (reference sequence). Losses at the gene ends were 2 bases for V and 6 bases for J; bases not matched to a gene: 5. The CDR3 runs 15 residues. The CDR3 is CASSYQQGAGQPQHF. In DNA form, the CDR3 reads TGTGCCAGCAGTTACCAACAGGGGGCGGGTCAGCCCCAGCATTTT.

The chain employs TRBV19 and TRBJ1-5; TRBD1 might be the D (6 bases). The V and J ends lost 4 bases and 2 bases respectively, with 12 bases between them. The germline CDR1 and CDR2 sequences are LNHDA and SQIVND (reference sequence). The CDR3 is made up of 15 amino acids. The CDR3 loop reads CASSTGVSGNQPQHF. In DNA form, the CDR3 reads TGTGCCAGTAGTACAGGGGTTTCGGGCAATCAGCCCCAGCATTTT.

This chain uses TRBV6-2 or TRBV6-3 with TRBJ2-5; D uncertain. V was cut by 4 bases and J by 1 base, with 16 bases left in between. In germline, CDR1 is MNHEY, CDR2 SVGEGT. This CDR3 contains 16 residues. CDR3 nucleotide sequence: TGTGCCAGCAGTTTTCGGTCTTATCCCCGCCAAGAGACCCAGTACTTC. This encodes CASSFRSYPRQETQYF.

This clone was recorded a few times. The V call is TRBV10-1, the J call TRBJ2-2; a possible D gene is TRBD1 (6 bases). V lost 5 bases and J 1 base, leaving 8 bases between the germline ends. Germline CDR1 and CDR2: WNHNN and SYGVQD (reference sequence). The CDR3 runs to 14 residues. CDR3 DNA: TGCGCCAGCAGTCCGGGACAGAACACCGGGGAGCTGTTTTTT. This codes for CASSPGQNTGELFF.

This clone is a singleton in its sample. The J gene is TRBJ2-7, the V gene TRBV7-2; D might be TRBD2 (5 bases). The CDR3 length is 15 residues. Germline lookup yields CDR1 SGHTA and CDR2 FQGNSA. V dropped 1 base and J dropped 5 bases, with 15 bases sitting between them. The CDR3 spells CASSLEKRETNEQYF. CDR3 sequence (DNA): TGTGCCAGCAGCTTAGAGAAGAGGGAAACAAACGAGCAGTACTTC. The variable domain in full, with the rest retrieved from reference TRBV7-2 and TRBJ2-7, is GAGVSQSPSNKVTEKGKDVELRCDPISGHTALYWYRQSLGQGLEFLIYFQGNSAPDKSGLPSDRFSAERTGGSVSTLTIQRTQQEDSAVYLCASSLEKRETNEQYFGPGTRLTVT.

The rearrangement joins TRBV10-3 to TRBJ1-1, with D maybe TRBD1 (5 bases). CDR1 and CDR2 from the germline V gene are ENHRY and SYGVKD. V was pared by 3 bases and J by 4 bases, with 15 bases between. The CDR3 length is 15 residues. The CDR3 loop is CAISEQGAGGTEAFF. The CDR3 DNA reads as TGTGCCATCAGTGAACAAGGGGCCGGGGGCACTGAAGCTTTCTTT.

The CDR3 protein is CASSPRTTGGYGANVLTF. DNA for the CDR3: TGTGCCAGCTCACCGCGGACCACAGGGGGCTACGGGGCCAACGTCCTGACTTTC. The chain combines TRBV18 with TRBJ2-6; 9 bases map to TRBD1. The CDR3 covers 18 residues. Germline loops: CDR1 KGHSH, CDR2 LQKENI. V shed 3 bases, J shed 4 bases, and the junction held 10 bases outside the gene matches.

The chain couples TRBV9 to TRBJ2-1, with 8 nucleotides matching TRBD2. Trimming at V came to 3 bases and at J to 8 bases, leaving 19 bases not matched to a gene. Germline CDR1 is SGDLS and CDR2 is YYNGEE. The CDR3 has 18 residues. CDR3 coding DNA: TGTGCCAGCAGCGCGAGGTCCCCCTCAAGCGGGAGAAGTCATGAGCAGTTCTTC. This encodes CASSARSPSSGRSHEQFF.

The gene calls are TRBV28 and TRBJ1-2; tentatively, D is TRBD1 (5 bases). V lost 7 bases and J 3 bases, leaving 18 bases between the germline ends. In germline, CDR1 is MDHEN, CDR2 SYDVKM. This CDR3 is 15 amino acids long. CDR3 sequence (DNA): TGTGCCAGCATCGCCCAACTTGGGGGGGACTATGGCTACACCTTC. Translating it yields CASIAQLGGDYGYTF.